This T cell receptor beta chain was sequenced for a study of T cell responses to AZD1222 COVID-19 vaccine. General observations from the study: The sample set comprised mostly white British donors with more females, and clonal diversity was possibly underestimated.

A single count supports this clone. Its antigen remains unknown. V shed 6 bases and J 2 bases; nucleotides not matched to a gene: 15. In germline, CDR1 is SGHAT, CDR2 FQNNGV. This CDR3 contains 17 residues. TCRdb's table, derived via immunoSEQ multiplex PCR, lists solely in-frame clones and lacks some. In the table there are over 120,000 clones, approximately 85% of which are singletons. This sequence originates from an adult who received the MenACWY meningococcal vaccine as a control. This sample comprised peripheral blood, obtained 28 days after the second dose of the MenACWY control vaccine. J is TRBJ2-7 and V is TRBV11-2; 8 bases are a match to TRBD2. The CDR3 loop is CASRADLGRGDPYEQYF. CDR3 bases: TGTGCCAGCAGGGCCGACCTAGGGCGGGGGGATCCCTACGAGCAGTACTTC.